This record looks at one TCR beta chain sequence and its context. The specificity of this receptor is unknown. No clone much larger than this one lies a single base away; base qualities are absent. Each collaborating institution followed its own protocols to collect whole blood in K2EDTA tubes. For TCRbeta analysis, collaborators shipped samples in one of three forms: frozen whole blood, isolated PBMCs, or DNA extracted from either of those sample types. TCRbeta CDR3 regions were amplified from genomic DNA by means of the immunoSEQ Assay, a bias-controlled multiplex PCR. The study's own analysis went as follows. Within the assay, amplification of reference gene primers was used to estimate how many nucleated cells each sample contained. To quantify the absolute abundance of each unique TCRbeta CDR3 rearrangement, sequence reads were collapsed and filtered. For each sample, productive Simpson clonality was calculated as the square root of Simpson's diversity index over productive rearrangements. TCRdb limited this immuneACCESS table to in-frame rearrangements with V and J called. A share of clones is missing; checked studies link under half to unresolved V genes, and the rest is unexplained. The DNA was the basis for D and trimming; V, J and clone size are from that table. In this sample the table shows 150,000 or so clones, around 83% of which occur a single time. The top ten hold about 7% of the sample.

This sample is part of a study of blood T cell repertoires in COVID-19 (TCRdb year 2020). In terms of the full investigation: The collaborator samples originated in the United States, Italy and Spain and spanned the acute and convalescent phases of COVID-19. The repertoires were made available in a free public database intended to serve as a resource for research on the immune response to SARS-CoV-2. Where HLA class I and class II types were available, the types were taken from metadata supplied by the sample provider, not from assay-based typing. The material from the prospective study consisted of cDNA or gDNA derived from T cells, B-cell-depleted T cells, or PBMCs. Deeply sampled blood TCRbeta repertoires from subjects exposed to, actively infected with, or recovered from COVID-19 were included in the dataset. Samples came from the ongoing ImmuneRACE study (first 160 participants) plus 1,254 subjects from 6 global collaborators. Nearly every sample came with metadata listing a de-identified subject ID, COVID-19 status, age in years and sex.

Reading the germline V gene gives CDR1 MNHEY and CDR2 SVGEGT. Trimming accounts for 0 bases at V and 5 bases at J, while the number of junction bases matched to no gene is 5. There are 17 amino acids in the CDR3, from cysteine to phenylalanine inclusive. Here the CDR3 DNA is all that survives: 51 bases in frame from base 1. Summary of the overall study and its limitations: The quantity of clinical and demographic metadata differed by source and by participant and was supplied without curation.

The chain couples TRBV6-2 or TRBV6-3 to TRBJ1-4; TRBD1 lines up with 11 middle nucleotides. The sequencing sample was made of peripheral blood. The source is a man aged 45 to 65 with active or convalescent COVID-19. Here the CDR3 is given as CASSYSIRDRGNEKLFF. The DNA sequence reads TGTGCCAGCAGTTACTCCATCAGGGACAGGGGGAATGAAAAACTGTTTTTT.